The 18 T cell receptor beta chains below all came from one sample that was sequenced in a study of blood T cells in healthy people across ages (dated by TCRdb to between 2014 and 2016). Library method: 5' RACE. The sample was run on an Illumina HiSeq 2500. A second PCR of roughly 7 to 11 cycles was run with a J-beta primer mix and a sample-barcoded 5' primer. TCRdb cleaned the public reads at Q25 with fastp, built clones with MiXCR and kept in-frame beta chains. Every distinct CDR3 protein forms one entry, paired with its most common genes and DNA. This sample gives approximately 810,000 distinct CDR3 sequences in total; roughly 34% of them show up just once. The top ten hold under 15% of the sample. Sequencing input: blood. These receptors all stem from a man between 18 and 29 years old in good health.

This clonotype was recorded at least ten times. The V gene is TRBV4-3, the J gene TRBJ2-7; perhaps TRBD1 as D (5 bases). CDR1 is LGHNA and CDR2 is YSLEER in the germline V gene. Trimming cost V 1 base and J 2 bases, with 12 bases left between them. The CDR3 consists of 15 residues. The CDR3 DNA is TGCGCCAGCAGCCAAGGGACAAGGGTAGCCTACGAGCAGTACTTC. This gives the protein CASSQGTRVAYEQYF.

CDR3 sequence: CASSLRSETGSNQPQHF. Here the CDR3 DNA reads TGTGCCAGCAGCTTGAGATCCGAGACCGGTAGCAATCAGCCCCAGCATTTT. The V call is TRBV5-5, the J call TRBJ1-5; unclear D gene. Trimming pared 1 base from V and 0 bases from J, leaving 14 bases between. The CDR3 is 17 residues long. The germline CDR1 and CDR2 sequences are SGHKS and YYEKEE (reference sequence).

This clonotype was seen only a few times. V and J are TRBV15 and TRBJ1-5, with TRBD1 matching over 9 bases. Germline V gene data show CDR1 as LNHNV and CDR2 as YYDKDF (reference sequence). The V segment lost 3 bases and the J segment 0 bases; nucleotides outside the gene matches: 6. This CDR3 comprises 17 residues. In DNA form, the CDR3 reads TGTGCCACCAGCAGGGACAGGGGACTACATAGCAATCAGCCCCAGCATTTT. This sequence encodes CATSRDRGLHSNQPQHF.

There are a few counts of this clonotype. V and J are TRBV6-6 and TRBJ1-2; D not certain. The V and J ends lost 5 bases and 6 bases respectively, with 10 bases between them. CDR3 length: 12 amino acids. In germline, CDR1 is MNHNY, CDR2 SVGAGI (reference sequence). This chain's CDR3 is CASSPLGDGYTF. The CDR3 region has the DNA TGTGCCAGCAGTCCCCTCGGGGATGGCTACACCTTC.

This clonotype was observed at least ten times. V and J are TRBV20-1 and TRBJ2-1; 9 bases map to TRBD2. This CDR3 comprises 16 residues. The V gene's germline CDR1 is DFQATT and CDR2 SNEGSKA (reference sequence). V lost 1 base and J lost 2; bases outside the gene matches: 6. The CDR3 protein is CSARALAGSTYNEQFF. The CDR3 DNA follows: TGCAGTGCTAGAGCCCTAGCGGGGAGTACCTACAATGAGCAGTTCTTC.

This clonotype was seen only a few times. The chain's CDR3 is CSAGDPQETQYF. The CDR3 coding sequence is TGCAGTGCTGGGGACCCCCAAGAGACCCAGTACTTC. V gene TRBV20-1 combines with J gene TRBJ2-5, with D tentatively TRBD1 or TRBD2 (5 bases each). Germline CDR1 DFQATT, CDR2 SNEGSKA (reference sequence). V was trimmed by 5 bases and J by 1 base, leaving 8 bases between them. CDR3 length equals 12 residues.

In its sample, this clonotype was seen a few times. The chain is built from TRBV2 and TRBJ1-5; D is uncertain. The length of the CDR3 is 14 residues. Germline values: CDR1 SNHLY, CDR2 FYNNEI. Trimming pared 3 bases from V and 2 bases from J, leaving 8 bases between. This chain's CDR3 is CASSDSARNQPQHF. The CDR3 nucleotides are TGTGCCAGCAGTGACTCGGCCCGCAATCAGCCCCAGCATTTT.

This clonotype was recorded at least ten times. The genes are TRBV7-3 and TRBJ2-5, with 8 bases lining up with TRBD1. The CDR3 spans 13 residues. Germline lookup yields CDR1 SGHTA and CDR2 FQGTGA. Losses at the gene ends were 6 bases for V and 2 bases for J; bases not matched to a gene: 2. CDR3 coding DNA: TGTGCCAGCAGTACAGGGGGTCAAGAGACCCAGTACTTC. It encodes CASSTGGQETQYF.

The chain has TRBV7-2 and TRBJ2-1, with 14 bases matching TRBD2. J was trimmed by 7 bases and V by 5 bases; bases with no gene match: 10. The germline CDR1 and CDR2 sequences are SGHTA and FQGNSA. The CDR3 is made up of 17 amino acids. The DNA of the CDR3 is TGTGCCAGCAGCCGAGGACTAGCGGGGGGTAACGGGAATGAGCAGTTCTTC. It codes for CASSRGLAGGNGNEQFF.

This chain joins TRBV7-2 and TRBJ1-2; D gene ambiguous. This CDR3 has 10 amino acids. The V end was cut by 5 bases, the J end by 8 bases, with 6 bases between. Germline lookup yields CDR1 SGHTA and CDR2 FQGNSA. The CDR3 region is CASSKGGYTF. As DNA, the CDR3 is TGTGCCAGCAGCAAGGGAGGCTACACCTTC.

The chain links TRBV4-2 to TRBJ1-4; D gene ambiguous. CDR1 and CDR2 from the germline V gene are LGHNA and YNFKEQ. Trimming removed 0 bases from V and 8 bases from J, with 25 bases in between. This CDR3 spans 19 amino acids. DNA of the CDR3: TGTGCCAGCAGCCAAGAGGGTGCCGGTATGACTTTTAAAAGGGAAAAACTGTTTTTT. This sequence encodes CASSQEGAGMTFKREKLFF.

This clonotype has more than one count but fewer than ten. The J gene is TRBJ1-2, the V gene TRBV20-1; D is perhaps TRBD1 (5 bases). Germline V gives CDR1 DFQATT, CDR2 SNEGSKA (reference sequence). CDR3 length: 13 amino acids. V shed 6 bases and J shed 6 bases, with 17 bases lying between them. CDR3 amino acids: CSAGVRPWHGYTF. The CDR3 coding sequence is TGCAGTGCAGGGGTCAGGCCATGGCATGGCTACACCTTC.

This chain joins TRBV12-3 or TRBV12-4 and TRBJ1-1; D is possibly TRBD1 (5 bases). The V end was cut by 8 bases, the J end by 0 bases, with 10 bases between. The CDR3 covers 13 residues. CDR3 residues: CASGGAMNTEAFF. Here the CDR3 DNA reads TGTGCCAGCGGAGGGGCTATGAACACTGAAGCTTTCTTT.

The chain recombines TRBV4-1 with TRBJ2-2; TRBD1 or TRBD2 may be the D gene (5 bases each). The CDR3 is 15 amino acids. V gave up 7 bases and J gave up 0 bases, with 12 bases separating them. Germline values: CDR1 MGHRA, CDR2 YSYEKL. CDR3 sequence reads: CASTPEGPNTGELFF. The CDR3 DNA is TGCGCCAGCACCCCAGAGGGGCCGAACACCGGGGAGCTGTTTTTT.

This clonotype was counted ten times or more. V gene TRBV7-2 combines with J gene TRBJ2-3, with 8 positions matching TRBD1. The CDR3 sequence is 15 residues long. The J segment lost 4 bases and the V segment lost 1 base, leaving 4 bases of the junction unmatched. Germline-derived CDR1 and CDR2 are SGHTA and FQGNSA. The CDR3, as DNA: TGTGCCAGCAGCTTAGTAGGACAGGGCCCAGATACGCAGTATTTT. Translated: CASSLVGQGPDTQYF.

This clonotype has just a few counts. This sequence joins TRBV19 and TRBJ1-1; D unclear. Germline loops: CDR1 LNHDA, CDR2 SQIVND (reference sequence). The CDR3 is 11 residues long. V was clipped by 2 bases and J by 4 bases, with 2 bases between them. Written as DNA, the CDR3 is TGTGCCAGTAGTATACCCACTGAAGCTTTCTTT. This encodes CASSIPTEAFF.

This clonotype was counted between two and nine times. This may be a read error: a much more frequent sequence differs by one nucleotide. The CDR3 reads CASSLGGGAQPYNEQYF. The CDR3 DNA reads TGCGCCAGCAGCTTAGGCGGGGGGGCCCAGCCCTACAATGAGCAGTACTTC. The chain carries TRBV5-1 and TRBJ2-7, with 9 bases matching TRBD2. Germline V lookup: CDR1 SGHRS, CDR2 YFSETQ. V lost 2 bases and J lost 7; bases outside the gene matches: 16. The CDR3 is made up of 17 amino acids.

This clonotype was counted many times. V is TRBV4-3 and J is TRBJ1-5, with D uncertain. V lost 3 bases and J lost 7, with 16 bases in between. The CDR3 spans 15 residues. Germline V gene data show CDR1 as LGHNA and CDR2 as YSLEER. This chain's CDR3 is CASSQVMAPTQPQHF. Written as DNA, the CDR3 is TGCGCCAGCAGCCAGGTCATGGCCCCGACACAGCCCCAGCATTTT.